These 26 T cell receptor beta chains share one sample of origin, sequenced in a study of cytomegalovirus exposure and HLA in healthy donors (TCRdb year 2017). The library was built by means of the immunoSEQ multiplex PCR assay. A mixture of 60 forward primers for TCR Vbeta segments and 13 reverse primers for TCR Jbeta segments was used in the multiplex PCR. TCRdb's version of the immuneACCESS table is confined to in-frame rearrangements and falls short of the full clone set. An unresolved V gene accounts for under half of the shortfall where checked; the remainder is of unknown origin. A total of about 97,000 clones appear in this sample, less than 90% of them only once. Approximately 2.4% of the sample lies in the top ten. The sequenced sample was PBMCs. These receptors originate from a man aged 35-49 years in good health and CMV-seronegative.

The V call is TRBV2, the J call TRBJ2-5; TRBD2 aligns across 7 bases. Per the germline V gene, CDR1 is SNHLY and CDR2 is FYNNEI. Unmatched junction bases numbered 4, after V lost 8 bases and J lost 1 base. The CDR3 is 13 amino acids. CDR3: CASGGDVQETQYF. The CDR3 DNA reads TGTGCCAGCGGGGGGGACGTCCAAGAGACCCAGTACTTC. The complete variable domain, with remaining parts taken from reference TRBV2 and TRBJ2-5, reads EPEVTQTPSHQVTQMGQEVILRCVPISNHLYFYWYRQILGQKVEFLVSFYNNEISEKSEIFDDQFSVERPDGSNFTLKIRSTKLEDSAMYFCASGGDVQETQYFGPGTRLLVL.

In its sample, this clone was seen a few times. This chain uses TRBV19 with TRBJ2-3; possible D gene TRBD2, 7 bases. CDR3 size: 14 residues. The germline V and J ends were trimmed by 10 bases and 3 bases, with 17 bases remaining between them. Germline V gene lookup returns CDR1 LNHDA and CDR2 SQIVND (reference sequence). In DNA form, the CDR3 reads TGTGCCACTTCTAGAGGGGGGGCTACAGATACGCAGTATTTT. This sequence encodes CATSRGGATDTQYF.

This clone has only one observation. V gene TRBV23-1 combines with J gene TRBJ1-5; 10 bases align to TRBD1. TRBV23-1 is filed as an ORF, its function uncertain. V lost 3 bases and J lost 5; bases outside the gene matches: 7. The CDR3 loop spans 16 amino acids. The DNA for the CDR3 is TGCGCCAGCAGTCAGTCTCCCGGGACAGGGGATCAGCCCCAGCATTTT. Translation: CASSQSPGTGDQPQHF.

The V and J genes are TRBV30 and TRBJ2-2; D might be TRBD1 (6 bases). This CDR3 has 16 amino acids. CDR1 is GTSNPN and CDR2 is SVGIG in the germline V gene (reference sequence). V lost 1 base and J 1 base, leaving 13 bases between the germline ends. CDR3 sequence: CAWSAHRVQNTGELFF. CDR3 bases: TGTGCCTGGAGTGCACACAGGGTACAGAACACCGGGGAGCTGTTTTTT.

Concerning this clone: One junction end does not reproduce the germline sequence, and a read error may be involved. This rearrangement joins TRBV7-7 to TRBJ2-5, with 7 nucleotides matching TRBD1. Germline-derived CDR1 and CDR2 are SSHAT and FNYEAQ (reference sequence). The CDR3 has 13 amino acids. DNA for the CDR3: TGTGCTAGCAGCTCGGACAGGCGAGAGACCCAGTACTTC. This gives the protein CASSSDRRETQYF.

The chain carries TRBV4-3 and TRBJ1-2; tentative D call: TRBD1 (6 bases). The CDR3 has 16 amino acids. Trimming pared 4 bases from V and 4 bases from J, leaving 19 bases between. Germline values: CDR1 LGHNA, CDR2 YSLEER. As DNA, the CDR3 is TGCGCCAGCAGCCCAAGCCGACAGGCTTTTGGCTATGGCTACACCTTC. Residues: CASSPSRQAFGYGYTF.

The V call is TRBV4-3, the J call TRBJ1-1, with no clear D. This CDR3 is built from 13 residues. Germline-derived CDR1 and CDR2 are LGHNA and YSLEER. Trimming stripped 0 bases from V and 10 bases from J, with 12 bases between. CDR3 sequence: CASSQDLEARAFF. The CDR3 nucleotides read TGCGCCAGCAGCCAAGATCTTGAGGCCCGAGCTTTCTTT.

The chain links TRBV27 to TRBJ2-1; possibly TRBD1 for D (5 bases). Trimming stripped 3 bases from V and 1 base from J, with 7 bases between. The CDR3 has 14 residues. Germline V CDR1 and CDR2: MNHEY, SMNVEV (reference sequence). The CDR3 DNA sequence: TGTGCCAGCAGTTTTCAGGGTTCCTACAATGAGCAGTTCTTC. Residues: CASSFQGSYNEQFF.

In DNA form, the CDR3 reads TGTGCCAGCAGTGAAAGGTGGACTAGCGGCTACGAGCAGTACTTC. It codes for CASSERWTSGYEQYF. The rearrangement uses TRBV2 and TRBJ2-7; TRBD2 aligns across 10 bases. Germline trimming cut 2 bases from V and 3 bases from J; bases unmatched to any gene: 4. The CDR3 sequence is 15 residues long. The germline gives CDR1 SNHLY, CDR2 FYNNEI.

The chain recombines TRBV7-9 with TRBJ2-5; possibly TRBD1 for D (6 bases). Deletions cut 5 bases from V and 0 bases from J, with 10 bases between. CDR3 length: 14 amino acids. Germline V CDR1 and CDR2: SEHNR, FQNEAQ (reference sequence). As DNA, the CDR3 is TGTGCCAGCAGCACCCGGGACAACCAAGAGACCCAGTACTTC. This codes for CASSTRDNQETQYF.

The sample holds one count of this clone. V usage is TRBV10-3 and J usage is TRBJ1-2; tentative D call: TRBD1 (5 bases). The ends were cut back, 6 bases at V and 4 bases at J, with 12 bases in the middle. Germline CDR1 is ENHRY and CDR2 is SYGVKD. This CDR3 contains 13 residues. CDR3 in amino acids: CAISATDIYGYTF. The CDR3 bases are TGTGCCATCAGCGCGACAGACATCTATGGCTACACCTTC.

The rearrangement links TRBV5-1 to TRBJ1-2; 9 bases agree with TRBD1. This CDR3 spans 13 amino acids. Trimming removed 4 bases from V and 7 bases from J; junction bases left unmatched: 5. CDR1 and CDR2 (germline): SGHRS, YFSETQ. CDR3 DNA sequence: TGCGCCAGCAGCCCTTCGGACAGGGGTGGCTACACCTTC. Residues: CASSPSDRGGYTF. Variable domain in full (rest from reference TRBV5-1 and TRBJ1-2): KAGVTQTPRYLIKTRGQQVTLSCSPISGHRSVSWYQQTPGQGLQFLFEYFSETQRNKGNFPGRFSGRQFSNSRSEMNVSTLELGDSALYLCASSPSDRGGYTFGSGTRLTVV.

A note on this clone: This sample also contains other DNA sequences that code for the same CDR3. The chain couples TRBV5-1 to TRBJ2-5; 7 bases align to TRBD2. Trimming cost V 0 bases and J 4 bases; bases outside gene matches: 3. The CDR3 extends over 14 amino acids. Germline loops: CDR1 SGHRS, CDR2 YFSETQ. The CDR3 loop reads CASSLGTGGETQYF. For the CDR3, the DNA is TGCGCCAGCAGCTTGGGGACGGGGGGAGAGACCCAGTACTTC.

The V and J genes are TRBV11-2 and TRBJ2-7; possibly TRBD1 for D (6 bases). This CDR3 spans 14 amino acids. V gave up 0 bases and J gave up 4 bases, with 10 bases separating them. Germline CDR1 reads SGHAT; CDR2 reads FQNNGV. Here the CDR3 reads CASSLEVGAYEQYF. The CDR3 DNA follows: TGTGCCAGCAGCTTAGAGGTGGGGGCGTACGAGCAGTACTTC.

J is TRBJ2-7 and V is TRBV30, with 8 bases lining up with TRBD2. The CDR3 covers 14 residues. The V and J ends lost 0 bases and 5 bases, in that order; junction bases with no gene match: 6. Germline values: CDR1 GTSNPN, CDR2 SVGIG (reference sequence). CDR3 amino acids: CAWSVHGTSDEQYF. The CDR3, as DNA: TGTGCCTGGAGTGTACACGGGACTAGTGACGAGCAGTACTTC.

This clone has just a few counts. V is TRBV2 and J is TRBJ1-1; D possibly corresponds to TRBD1 (5 bases). The CDR3 length is 13 residues. Trimming left V 6 bases short and J 0 bases short, with 8 bases between. Per germline, CDR1 SNHLY and CDR2 FYNNEI. CDR3 DNA sequence: TGTGCCAGCAGATGGACACTGAACACTGAAGCTTTCTTT. Its protein product is CASRWTLNTEAFF.

The chain links TRBV4-1 to TRBJ2-7; TRBD1 matches 7 bases. The V gene end was trimmed by 7 bases and the J gene end by 2 bases; junction bases not matched to a gene: 11. The germline gives CDR1 MGHRA, CDR2 YSYEKL. CDR3 length: 15 amino acids. CDR3 bases: TGCGCCAGCACCCCAATACAGGGGAACCCCTACGAGCAGTACTTC. This sequence encodes CASTPIQGNPYEQYF.

This clone has more than one count but fewer than ten. The J gene is TRBJ1-5, the V gene TRBV2; 7 nucleotides agree with TRBD1. The germline gives CDR1 SNHLY, CDR2 FYNNEI. V gave up 7 bases and J gave up 1 base; unmatched junction bases: 4. The CDR3 loop spans 14 amino acids. CDR3 region: CASNEGASNQPQHF. DNA for the CDR3: TGTGCCAGCAACGAGGGGGCCAGCAATCAGCCCCAGCATTTT.

This chain uses TRBV7-2 with TRBJ2-3; 8 bases map to TRBD1. The CDR3 loop spans 17 amino acids. The V segment lost 8 bases and the J segment 6 bases; nucleotides outside the gene matches: 19. Germline values: CDR1 SGHTA, CDR2 FQGNSA. The CDR3 DNA reads as TGTGCCAGCGGGAGACAGGGGCCCGGTGTTTTAAGGGATACGCAGTATTTT. Translated, it gives CASGRQGPGVLRDTQYF. Full variable domain (outside the CDR3, taken from reference TRBV7-2 and TRBJ2-3): GAGVSQSPSNKVTEKGKDVELRCDPISGHTALYWYRQSLGQGLEFLIYFQGNSAPDKSGLPSDRFSAERTGGSVSTLTIQRTQQEDSAVYLCASGRQGPGVLRDTQYFGPGTRLTVL.

The chain is built from TRBV6-1 and TRBJ2-2; TRBD1 agrees at 7 bases. Unmatched junction bases numbered 11, after V lost 5 bases and J lost 5 bases. The CDR3 spans 16 residues. Germline-derived CDR1 and CDR2 are MNHNS and SASEGT. The CDR3 DNA reads as TGTGCCAGCAGTAAAGACAGGGTGGAGGTGACCGGGGAGCTGTTTTTT. The encoded protein is CASSKDRVEVTGELFF.

The chain recombines TRBV4-1 with TRBJ2-7; TRBD2 might be the D (5 bases). Per the germline V gene, CDR1 is MGHRA and CDR2 is YSYEKL. Trimming took 0 bases from V and 3 from J, leaving 9 bases between them. The CDR3 length is 14 residues. The DNA of the CDR3 is TGCGCCAGCAGCCAAGATCGGGGTGGCTACGAGCAGTACTTC. Protein: CASSQDRGGYEQYF.

The chain uses TRBV5-4 and TRBJ1-1; possibly TRBD1 for D (6 bases). This CDR3 is 15 amino acids long. Germline-derived CDR1 and CDR2 are SGHNT and YYREEE (reference sequence). Between the trimmed V and J ends, which lost 4 bases and 0 bases, there was a span of 13 bases. The CDR3 spells CASSPSRGVNTEAFF. CDR3 bases: TGTGCCAGCAGCCCATCCAGGGGTGTGAACACTGAAGCTTTCTTT.

This rearrangement joins TRBV19 to TRBJ2-7; 7 bases fit TRBD1. The CDR3 is 14 amino acids. Germline V gene data show CDR1 as LNHDA and CDR2 as SQIVND (reference sequence). V lost 4 bases, J lost 0 bases, and 3 bases stayed unmatched. The CDR3 bases are TGTGCCAGTAGTAGCAGGGGGAGCTCCTACGAGCAGTACTTC. Its protein product is CASSSRGSSYEQYF.

J is TRBJ2-3 and V is TRBV5-1; D perhaps matches TRBD2 (5 bases). Between the trimmed V and J ends, which lost 1 base and 5 bases, there was a span of 5 bases. Germline V gene sequence: CDR1 SGHRS, CDR2 YFSETQ. The length of the CDR3 is 12 residues. The CDR3 DNA is TGCGCCAGCAGCTTGCGGGGAGATACGCAGTATTTT. Its translation is CASSLRGDTQYF.

This chain's CDR3 is CASSLLLAIAHGYTF. The CDR3 DNA is TGTGCCAGCAGCTTGTTACTAGCCATTGCTCATGGCTACACCTTC. V and J are TRBV5-6 and TRBJ1-2, with D unresolved. The CDR3 covers 15 residues. The germline gives CDR1 SGHDT, CDR2 YYEEEE. Trimming pared 1 base from V and 6 bases from J, leaving 16 bases between.

V usage is TRBV6-4 and J usage is TRBJ1-4; D possibly corresponds to TRBD1 (5 bases). Trimming took 8 bases from V and 3 from J, leaving 10 bases between them. The germline V gene has CDR1 MRHNA and CDR2 SNTAGT. The CDR3 consists of 13 residues. The CDR3 DNA is TGTGCCAGCGGGAGGGACGCTAATGAAAAACTGTTTTTT. It translates to CASGRDANEKLFF.